Shown below are 9 T cell receptor beta chains from a single sample sequenced in a study of spatial heterogeneity in lung cancer. Stated time point: sample taken at primary tumor resection. Whole RNA came from tumor, nontumor lung or frozen PBMC and was sequenced without being sorted. Each CDR3 protein is one row after TCRdb ran MiXCR on the 5' RACE reads. The top ten clones hold over 13% of a sample with 60,000 to 65,000 distinct CDR3 sequences, roughly 8% of them seen once. Material: PBMCs, obtained at surgery. All receptors come from a female donor with early-stage non-small cell lung cancer.

This clonotype was observed at least ten times. J is TRBJ2-3 and V is TRBV29-1; 13 bases map to TRBD2. The CDR3 has 14 residues. The ends lost 6 bases at V and 2 bases at J; junction bases unmatched: 2. Germline CDR1 and CDR2: SQVTM and ANQGSEA. The CDR3 nucleotides read TGCAGCGTGGGGACTAGCGGGAACACAGATACGCAGTATTTT. Amino acids: CSVGTSGNTDTQYF.

This clonotype was recorded many times. V and J are TRBV5-1 and TRBJ2-3, with 15 bases fitting TRBD2. CDR1 SGHRS and CDR2 YFSETQ come from the germline V gene. This CDR3 region has 18 residues. J lost 1 base, V lost 4 bases, and 7 bases had no gene match. The CDR3 nucleotides are TGCGCCAGCAGCACCGGACTAGCGGGGGGGCTCGGCACAGATACGCAGTATTTT. Encoded protein: CASSTGLAGGLGTDTQYF.

In its sample, this clonotype was seen many times. The V and J genes are TRBV28 and TRBJ2-7, with TRBD2 as a possible D gene (5 bases). V was trimmed by 2 bases and J by 7 bases, leaving 12 bases between them. The CDR3 is 13 residues long. Germline values: CDR1 MDHEN, CDR2 SYDVKM. The CDR3 reads CASSLQDPGEQYF. The CDR3 DNA follows: TGTGCCAGCAGTTTACAGGACCCGGGGGAGCAGTACTTC.

This chain links TRBV11-3 with TRBJ1-1; D is ambiguous. The CDR3 consists of 12 residues. V dropped 4 bases and J dropped 11 bases, with 14 bases sitting between them. From germline, CDR1 is SGHNT and CDR2 YENEEA. The CDR3, as DNA: TGTGCCAGCAGCTCCCAGGACGGAGTTGCTTTCTTT. Protein product: CASSSQDGVAFF.

This clonotype was counted a few times. This chain uses TRBV13 with TRBJ1-1; D gene ambiguous. The CDR3 is 12 residues long. Trimming took 2 bases from V and 5 from J, leaving 6 bases between them. Germline V gene data show CDR1 as PRHDT and CDR2 as FYEKMQ (reference sequence). For the CDR3, the DNA is TGTGCCAGCAGCTTACGAGGGACTGAAGCTTTCTTT. Its translation is CASSLRGTEAFF.

This clonotype appeared many times. The V and J genes are TRBV6-5 and TRBJ1-2; possible D gene TRBD1, 5 bases. V lost 0 bases and J lost 0, with 14 bases in between. The CDR3 is 17 amino acids. Germline lookup yields CDR1 MNHEY and CDR2 SVGAGI. The CDR3 sequence: CASSYSIGGSSNYGYTF. CDR3 nucleotide sequence: TGTGCCAGCAGTTACTCGATCGGGGGGTCCTCTAACTATGGCTACACCTTC.

This clonotype was observed many times. The rearrangement links TRBV6-5 to TRBJ2-2; either TRBD1 or TRBD2 may fit D (6 bases each). CDR3 size: 19 residues. CDR1 is MNHEY, CDR2 SVGAGI, per germline. The V and J ends lost 0 bases and 1 base respectively, with 18 bases between them. The CDR3 sequence is CASSYSAPPGGLNTGELFF. CDR3 nucleotides: TGTGCCAGCAGTTACTCGGCCCCACCCGGGGGCCTGAACACCGGGGAGCTGTTTTTT.

The chain joins TRBV11-2 to TRBJ2-5, with D hard to call. This CDR3 region has 14 residues. The V and J ends lost 1 base and 9 bases respectively, with 15 bases between them. CDR1 and CDR2 from the germline V gene are SGHAT and FQNNGV. The CDR3 region has the DNA TGTGCCAGCAGCTTAGGGGTACTACCCACCCCCCAGTACTTC. This codes for CASSLGVLPTPQYF. Variable domain in full (rest from reference TRBV11-2 and TRBJ2-5): EAGVAQSPRYKIIEKRQSVAFWCNPISGHATLYWYQQILGQGPKLLIQFQNNGVVDDSQLPKDRFSAERLKGVDSTLKIQPAKLEDSAVYLCASSLGVLPTPQYFGPGTRLLVL.

This clonotype ranks as medium-sized. V is TRBV7-9 and J is TRBJ1-1; the match to TRBD1 covers 7 bases. The CDR3 extends over 13 amino acids. CDR1 is SEHNR and CDR2 is FQNEAQ in the germline V gene (reference sequence). V dropped 4 bases and J dropped 5; count of bases not matched to a gene: 4. The CDR3 sequence: CASSSQGGTEAFF. The DNA of the CDR3 is TGTGCCAGCAGCTCCCAGGGGGGGACTGAAGCTTTCTTT. Drawing the rest from reference TRBV7-9 and TRBJ1-1, the complete variable domain is DTGVSQNPRHKITKRGQNVTFRCDPISEHNRLYWYRQTLGQGPEFLTYFQNEAQLEKSRLLSDRFSAERPKGSFSTLEIQRTEQGDSAMYLCASSSQGGTEAFFGQGTRLTVV.